This TCR beta chain was sequenced during a study of Tregs in tolerant kidney transplant recipients. For the study at large: Related graft donors supplied nonmyeloablative bone marrow transplants, and mixed chimerism was transient. Study-wide points: Changing PCR primers prevented nucleotide comparison between some patients' samples. Antigen-driven expansion was suggested because donor-specific Tregs expanded more than all Tregs in tolerant patients.

Unstimulated regulatory T cells (CD4+CD25+CD127-), CD4+CD25- non-regulatory cells, CD4 and CD8 cells were FACS-sorted from thawed PBMCs. About this clone: No antigen is known for it. The CDR3 end lies 3 residues beyond the end of the read and is filled in from the germline J gene.

The germline V gene encodes CDR1 SQVTM and CDR2 ANQGSEA. This CDR3 is built from 12 residues. V was clipped by 6 bases and J by 2 bases, with 11 bases between them. Generated by immunoSEQ multiplex PCR, the TCRdb table keeps only in-frame clones and is missing some. The sample data list 25,000 to 35,000 clones. The chain recombines TRBV29-1 with TRBJ2-7; perhaps TRBD1 as D (6 bases). The sequence was obtained from a human donor who received a combined kidney and bone marrow transplant. The input for sequencing was CD8+ T cells from blood, taken before the transplant. This CDR3 is CSVVQGPYEQYF. CDR3 bases read: TGCAGCGTGGTACAGGGTCCCTACGAG.